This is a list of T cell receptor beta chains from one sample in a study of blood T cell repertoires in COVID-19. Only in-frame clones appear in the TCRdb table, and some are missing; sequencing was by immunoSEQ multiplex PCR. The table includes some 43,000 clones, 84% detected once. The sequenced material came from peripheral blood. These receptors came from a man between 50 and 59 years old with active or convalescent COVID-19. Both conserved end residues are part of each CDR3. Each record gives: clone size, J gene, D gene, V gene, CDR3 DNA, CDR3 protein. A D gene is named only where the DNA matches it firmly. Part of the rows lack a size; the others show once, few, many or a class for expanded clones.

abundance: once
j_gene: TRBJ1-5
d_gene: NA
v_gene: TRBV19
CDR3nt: TGTGCCAGTAGTATAGAGGCCATCAGTAATCAGCCCCAGCATTTT
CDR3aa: CASSIEAISNQPQHF

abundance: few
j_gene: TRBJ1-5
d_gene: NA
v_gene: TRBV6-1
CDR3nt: TGTGCCAGCAGTGACGACCCAGGGGTTCAGCCCCAGCATTTT
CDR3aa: CASSDDPGVQPQHF

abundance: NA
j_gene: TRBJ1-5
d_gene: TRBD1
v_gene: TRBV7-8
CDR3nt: TGTGCCAGCAGCTCACGGACAGGGGGAGGCAATCAGCCCCAGCATTTT
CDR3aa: CASSSRTGGGNQPQHF

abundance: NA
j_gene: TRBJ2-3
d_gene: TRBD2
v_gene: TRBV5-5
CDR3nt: TGTGCCAGCAGCGCGAGCGGGGGGCCGCTTACGACAGATACGCAGTATTTT
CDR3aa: CASSASGGPLTTDTQYF

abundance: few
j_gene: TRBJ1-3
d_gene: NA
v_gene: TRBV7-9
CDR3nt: TGTGCCAGCAGAGAGGGTGGGGGAAACACCATATATTTT
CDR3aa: CASREGGGNTIYF

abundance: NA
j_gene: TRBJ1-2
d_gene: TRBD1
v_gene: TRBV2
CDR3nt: TGTGCCAGCAGAGCAACAGGGGTTGGCTACACCTTC
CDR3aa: CASRATGVGYTF

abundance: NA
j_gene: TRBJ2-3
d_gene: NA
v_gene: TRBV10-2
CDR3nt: TGCGCCAGCAGTGACTACACAGATACGCAGTATTTT
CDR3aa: CASSDYTDTQYF

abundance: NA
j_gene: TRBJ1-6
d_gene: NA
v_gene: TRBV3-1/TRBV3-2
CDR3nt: TGTGCCAGCAGCAACAGGGCCGAAAATTCACCCCTCCACTTT
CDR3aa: CASSNRAENSPLHF

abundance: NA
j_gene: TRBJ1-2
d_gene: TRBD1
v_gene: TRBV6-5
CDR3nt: TGTGCCAGCAGCGGACAGGGGAAAAAAACATATGGCTACACCTTC
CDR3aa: CASSGQGKKTYGYTF

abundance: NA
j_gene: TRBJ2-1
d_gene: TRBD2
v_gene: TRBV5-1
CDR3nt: TGCGCCAGCAGCTTTTCAGCGGGGGCGAGGGATGAGCAGTTCTTC
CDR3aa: CASSFSAGARDEQFF

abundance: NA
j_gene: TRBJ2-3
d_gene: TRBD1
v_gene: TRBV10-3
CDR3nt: TGTGCCATCGCCGACAGGGACCCAGATACGCAGTATTTT
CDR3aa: CAIADRDPDTQYF

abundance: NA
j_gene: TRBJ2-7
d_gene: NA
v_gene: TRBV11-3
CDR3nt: TGTGCCAGCACTTTTCTTAAGGGGTTGTTCTACGAGCAGTACTTC
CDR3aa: CASTFLKGLFYEQYF

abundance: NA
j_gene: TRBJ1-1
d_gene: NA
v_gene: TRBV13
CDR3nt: TGTGCCAGCAGACAAAGGGGCACTGAAGCTTTCTTT
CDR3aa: CASRQRGTEAFF

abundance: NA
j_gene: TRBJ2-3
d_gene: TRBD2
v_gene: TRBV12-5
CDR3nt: TGTGCTAGTGGTTTCCCAAGCGGGGTGGTGGATACGCAGTATTTT
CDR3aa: CASGFPSGVVDTQYF

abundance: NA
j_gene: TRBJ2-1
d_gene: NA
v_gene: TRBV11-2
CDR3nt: TGTGCCAGCAGCTTACAACAACTAGATTCCAATGAGCAGTTCTTC
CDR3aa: CASSLQQLDSNEQFF

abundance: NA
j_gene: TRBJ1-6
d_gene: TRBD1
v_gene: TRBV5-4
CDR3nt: TGTGCCAGCAGCTTGGGACAGGGAGGTTCACCCCTCCACTTT
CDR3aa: CASSLGQGGSPLHF

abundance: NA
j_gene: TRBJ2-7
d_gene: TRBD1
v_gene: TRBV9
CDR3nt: TGTGCCAGCAGTCAAGGGACAGGGGGGACCTACGAGCAGTACTTC
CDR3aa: CASSQGTGGTYEQYF

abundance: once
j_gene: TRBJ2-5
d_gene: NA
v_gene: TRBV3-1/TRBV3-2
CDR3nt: TGTGCCAGCAGCCGAGCCACTCAAGAGACCCAGTACTTC
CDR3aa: CASSRATQETQYF

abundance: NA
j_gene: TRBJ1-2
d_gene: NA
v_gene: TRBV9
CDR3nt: TGTGCCAGCAGCCCCTCTAACTATGGCTACACCTTC
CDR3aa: CASSPSNYGYTF

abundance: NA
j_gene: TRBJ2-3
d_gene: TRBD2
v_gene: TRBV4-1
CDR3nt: TGCGCCAGCAGCCAAGATGAAGCTCTAGCGGGGGGGTCCAGCACAGATACGCAGTATTTT
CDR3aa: CASSQDEALAGGSSTDTQYF

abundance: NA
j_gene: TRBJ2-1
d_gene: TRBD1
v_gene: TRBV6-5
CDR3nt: TGTGCCAGCAAAAGGACAGGGGTTGCTTACAATGAGCAGTTCTTC
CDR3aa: CASKRTGVAYNEQFF

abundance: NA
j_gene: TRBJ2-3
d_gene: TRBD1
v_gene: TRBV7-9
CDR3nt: TGTGCCATCCAGGCCGAGACAGGGGTCTCACAGTATTTT
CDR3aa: CAIQAETGVSQYF

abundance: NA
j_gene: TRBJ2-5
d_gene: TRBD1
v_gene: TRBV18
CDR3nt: TGTGCCAGCTCACCGTCCGGGACAGGGGGCCGGGAGACCCAGTACTTC
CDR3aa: CASSPSGTGGRETQYF

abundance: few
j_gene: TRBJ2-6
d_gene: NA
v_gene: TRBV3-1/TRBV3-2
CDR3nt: TGTGCCAGCAGAAGCCAAGTTTTATCCCCTGGGGCCAACGTCCTGACTTTC
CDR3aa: CASRSQVLSPGANVLTF

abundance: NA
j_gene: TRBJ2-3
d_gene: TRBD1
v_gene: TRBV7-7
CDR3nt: TGTGCCAGCAGCCCAACAGGGGGTCAGACAGATACGCAGTATTTT
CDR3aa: CASSPTGGQTDTQYF

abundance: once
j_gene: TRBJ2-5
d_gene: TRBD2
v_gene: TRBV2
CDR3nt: TGTGCCAGCAGCCAACAGACTAGCGGAAACCAAGAGACCCAGTACTTC
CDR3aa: CASSQQTSGNQETQYF

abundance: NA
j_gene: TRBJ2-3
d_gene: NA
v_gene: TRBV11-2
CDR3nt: TGTGCCAGCAGCTTAGGATCCTCGAGAGGCACAGATACGCAGTATTTT
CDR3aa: CASSLGSSRGTDTQYF

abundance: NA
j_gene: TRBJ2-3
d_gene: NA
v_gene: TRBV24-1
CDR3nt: TGTGCCACCAGCCCGACAGGGACTAGCACAGATACGCAGTATTTT
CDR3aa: CATSPTGTSTDTQYF

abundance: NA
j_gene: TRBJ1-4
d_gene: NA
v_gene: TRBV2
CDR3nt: TGTGCCAGCAGTGAAGACCTACAGGGCCTGGAGGAGAATGAAAAACTGTTTTTT
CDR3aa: CASSEDLQGLEENEKLFF

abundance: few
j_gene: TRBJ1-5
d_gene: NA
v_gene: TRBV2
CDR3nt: TGTGCCAGCAGACCCGGGGGGGTTGGCAATCAGCCCCAGCATTTT
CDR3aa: CASRPGGVGNQPQHF

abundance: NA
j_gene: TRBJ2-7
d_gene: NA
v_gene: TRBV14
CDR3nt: TGTGCCAGCAGCAGAACAGAGACCTGGTACTTC
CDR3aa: CASSRTETWYF

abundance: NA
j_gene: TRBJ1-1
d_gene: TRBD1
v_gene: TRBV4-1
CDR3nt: TGCGCCAGCAGCCAAGATAGGGACAGTGGGGCTGAAGCTTTCTTT
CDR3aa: CASSQDRDSGAEAFF